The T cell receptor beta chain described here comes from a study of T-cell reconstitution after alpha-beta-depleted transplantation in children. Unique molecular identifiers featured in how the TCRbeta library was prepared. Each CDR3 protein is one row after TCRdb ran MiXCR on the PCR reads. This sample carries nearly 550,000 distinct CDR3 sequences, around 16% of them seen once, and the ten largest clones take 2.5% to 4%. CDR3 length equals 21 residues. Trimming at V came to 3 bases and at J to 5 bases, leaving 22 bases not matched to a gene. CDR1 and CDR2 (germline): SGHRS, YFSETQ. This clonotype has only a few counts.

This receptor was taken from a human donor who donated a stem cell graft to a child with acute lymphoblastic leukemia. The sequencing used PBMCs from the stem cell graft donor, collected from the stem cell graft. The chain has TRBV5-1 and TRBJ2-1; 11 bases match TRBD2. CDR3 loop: CASSSPDRAVIRGLADNEQFF. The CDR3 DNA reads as TGCGCCAGCAGCTCCCCCGACAGGGCGGTAATACGGGGACTAGCGGACAATGAGCAGTTCTTC. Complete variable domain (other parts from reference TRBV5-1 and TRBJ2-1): KAGVTQTPRYLIKTRGQQVTLSCSPISGHRSVSWYQQTPGQGLQFLFEYFSETQRNKGNFPGRFSGRQFSNSRSEMNVSTLELGDSALYLCASSSPDRAVIRGLADNEQFFGPGTRLTVL.